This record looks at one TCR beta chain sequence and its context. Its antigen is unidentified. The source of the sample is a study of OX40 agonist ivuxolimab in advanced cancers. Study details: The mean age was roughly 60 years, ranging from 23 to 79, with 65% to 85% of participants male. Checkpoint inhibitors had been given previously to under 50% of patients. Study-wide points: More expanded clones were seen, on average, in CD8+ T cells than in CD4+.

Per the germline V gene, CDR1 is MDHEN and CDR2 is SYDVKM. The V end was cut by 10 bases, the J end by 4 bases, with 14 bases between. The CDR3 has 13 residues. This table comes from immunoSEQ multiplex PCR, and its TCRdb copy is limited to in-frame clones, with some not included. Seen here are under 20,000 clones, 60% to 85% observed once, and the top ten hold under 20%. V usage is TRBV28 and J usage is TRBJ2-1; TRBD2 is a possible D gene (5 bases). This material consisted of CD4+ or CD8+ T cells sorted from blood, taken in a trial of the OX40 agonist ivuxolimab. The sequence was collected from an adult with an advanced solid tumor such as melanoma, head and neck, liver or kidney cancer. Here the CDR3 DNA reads TGTGCCACCACGGGAACCGATTACAATGAGCAGTTCTTC. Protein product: CATTGTDYNEQFF.